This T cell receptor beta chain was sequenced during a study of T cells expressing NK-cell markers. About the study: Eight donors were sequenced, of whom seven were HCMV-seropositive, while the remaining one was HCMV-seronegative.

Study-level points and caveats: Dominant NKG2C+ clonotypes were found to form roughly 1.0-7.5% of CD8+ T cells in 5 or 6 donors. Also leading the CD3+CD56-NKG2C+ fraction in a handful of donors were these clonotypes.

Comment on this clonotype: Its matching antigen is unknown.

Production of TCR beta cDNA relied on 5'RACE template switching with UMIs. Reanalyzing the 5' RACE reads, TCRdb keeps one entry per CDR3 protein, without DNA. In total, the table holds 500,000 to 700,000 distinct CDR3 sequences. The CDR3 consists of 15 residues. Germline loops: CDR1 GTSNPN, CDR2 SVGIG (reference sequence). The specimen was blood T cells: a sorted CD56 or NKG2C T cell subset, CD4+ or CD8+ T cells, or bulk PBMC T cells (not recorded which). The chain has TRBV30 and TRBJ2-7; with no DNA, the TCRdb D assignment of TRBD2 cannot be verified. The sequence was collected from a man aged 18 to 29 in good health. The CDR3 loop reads CAWSIKTSGVIEQYF.